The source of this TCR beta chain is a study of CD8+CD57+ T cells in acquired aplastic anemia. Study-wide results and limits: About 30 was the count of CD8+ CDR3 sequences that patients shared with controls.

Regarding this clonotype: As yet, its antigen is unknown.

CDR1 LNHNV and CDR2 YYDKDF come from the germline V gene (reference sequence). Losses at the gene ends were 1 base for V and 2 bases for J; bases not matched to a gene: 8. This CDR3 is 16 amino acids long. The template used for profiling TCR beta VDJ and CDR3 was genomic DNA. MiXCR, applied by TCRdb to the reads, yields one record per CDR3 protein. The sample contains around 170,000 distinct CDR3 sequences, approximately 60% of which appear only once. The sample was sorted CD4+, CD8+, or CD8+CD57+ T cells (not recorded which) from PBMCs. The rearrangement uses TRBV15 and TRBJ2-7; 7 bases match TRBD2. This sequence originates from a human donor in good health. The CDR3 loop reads CATSRVRGGETYEQYF. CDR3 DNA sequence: TGTGCCACCAGCAGAGTTAGGGGAGGGGAAACCTACGAGCAGTACTTC.